Below are 30 T cell receptor beta chains sequenced from a single sample in a study of response to subunit inactivated influenza vaccine. TCRdb reprocessed the RT-PCR reads with MiXCR, giving one entry per CDR3 protein. Here the sample spans some 570,000 distinct CDR3 sequences, about 11% being singletons. The sample also formed part of further work on T cells expressing NK-cell markers. As that study records: A 5'RACE template switching approach incorporating UMIs was used to make TCR beta cDNA.

Sequencing used PBMCs from blood, obtained on the day of vaccination. The receptors here all came from a man between 50 and 59 years old who received an inactivated influenza vaccine.

This clonotype was recorded a few times. V usage is TRBV3-1 and J usage is TRBJ2-7, with 8 bases lining up with TRBD2. CDR1 and CDR2 (germline): LGHDT, YNNKEL (reference sequence). The CDR3 covers 15 residues. The J segment lost 5 bases and the V segment lost 4 bases, leaving 10 bases of the junction unmatched. The DNA of the CDR3 is TGTGCCAGCAGCCTGGCGGTAAGCGGGAGACACGAGCAGTACTTC. This encodes CASSLAVSGRHEQYF.

The chain has TRBV24-1 and TRBJ2-1; perhaps TRBD2 as D (7 bases). V lost 1 base and J lost 7, with 13 bases in between. The germline gives CDR1 KGHDR, CDR2 SFDVKD. This CDR3 spans 15 amino acids. DNA of the CDR3: TGTGCCACCAGTGATTTTTCTAGGGGGGGGAATGAGCAGTTCTTC. It codes for CATSDFSRGGNEQFF.

The chain carries TRBV28 and TRBJ2-7; maybe TRBD2 (6 bases). Trimming left V 1 base short and J 3 bases short, with 13 bases between. The CDR3 loop spans 15 amino acids. CDR1 is MDHEN, CDR2 SYDVKM, per germline. DNA for the CDR3: TGTGCCAGCAGTTTATCACCGGGAGTGGTCTACGAGCAGTACTTC. Protein: CASSLSPGVVYEQYF.

In its sample, this clonotype was seen many times. The chain joins TRBV12-3 or TRBV12-4 to TRBJ2-5; TRBD1 might be the D (7 bases). V was pared by 3 bases and J by 2 bases, with 13 bases between. The CDR3 has 15 amino acids. This CDR3 is CASSFNRGGQETQYF. The CDR3 nucleotides read TGTGCCAGCAGTTTCAACAGGGGAGGACAAGAGACCCAGTACTTC.

The V and J genes are TRBV28 and TRBJ2-4, with a possible D match to TRBD2 (6 bases). Germline lookup yields CDR1 MDHEN and CDR2 SYDVKM. V was clipped by 2 bases and J by 8 bases, with 16 bases between them. This CDR3 region has 15 residues. Here the CDR3 reads CASSLGGTLRDIQYF. CDR3 nucleotides: TGTGCCAGCAGTTTAGGGGGGACTCTTCGCGACATTCAGTACTTC.

The V gene is TRBV2, the J gene TRBJ2-7; D gene ambiguous. The germline gives CDR1 SNHLY, CDR2 FYNNEI. CDR3 length equals 13 residues. V shed 6 bases and J shed 3 bases, with 12 bases lying between them. CDR3 in amino acids: CASSPARDYEQYF. The CDR3 region has the DNA TGTGCCAGCAGCCCGGCAAGGGACTACGAGCAGTACTTC.

The sample holds many counts of this clonotype. V and J are TRBV4-3 and TRBJ2-7; 8 bases are a match to TRBD2. The CDR3 is made up of 13 amino acids. CDR1 and CDR2 from the germline V gene are LGHNA and YSLEER. The V segment lost 6 bases and the J segment 3 bases; nucleotides outside the gene matches: 4. The CDR3 loop reads CASSSGKGYEQYF. CDR3 nucleotides: TGCGCCAGCAGTAGCGGGAAAGGCTACGAGCAGTACTTC.

The chain joins TRBV14 to TRBJ2-3; D unclear. The length of the CDR3 is 12 residues. V lost 1 base to trimming and J lost 11 bases, with 10 bases between them. Germline V gene sequence: CDR1 SGHDN, CDR2 FVKESK. CDR3 protein: CASSQGYFWQYF. The CDR3 region has the DNA TGTGCCAGCAGCCAAGGGTACTTTTGGCAGTATTTT.

The V call is TRBV2, the J call TRBJ1-1; a weak D match, TRBD1 (5 bases). With 8 bases removed from V and 2 bases from J, the gap between germline ends came to 12 bases. The CDR3 runs 13 residues. Germline V gene data show CDR1 as SNHLY and CDR2 as FYNNEI. CDR3: CASAGPTNTEAFF. CDR3 coding DNA: TGTGCCAGCGCGGGACCGACAAACACTGAAGCTTTCTTT.

This clonotype has a handful of counts. The CDR3 DNA sequence: TGTGCCAGCAGCGTAGGTACTAGCGGGAGTGTCAGCGGGGGCAATGAGCAGTTCTTC. Translation gives CASSVGTSGSVSGGNEQFF. The chain carries TRBV9 and TRBJ2-1; 11 nucleotides line up with TRBD2. The CDR3 contains 19 residues. The junction had 14 bases not matched to a gene; V was cut back by 0 bases and J by 6 bases. Germline CDR1 and CDR2: SGDLS and YYNGEE.

The gene calls are TRBV12-3 or TRBV12-4 and TRBJ2-7; TRBD1 agrees at 7 bases. Unmatched junction bases numbered 9, after V lost 2 bases and J lost 5 bases. The CDR3 totals 15 residues. The DNA for the CDR3 is TGTGCCAGCAGTTTATTAGGGGGCAGGGGCGACGAGCAGTACTTC. Translating it yields CASSLLGGRGDEQYF.

This clonotype was found many times. The chain carries TRBV14 and TRBJ2-3; D possibly corresponds to TRBD2 (6 bases). Germline V CDR1 and CDR2: SGHDN, FVKESK. V was clipped by 2 bases and J by 1 base, with 13 bases between them. This CDR3 has 16 residues. The CDR3 DNA reads as TGTGCCAGCAGCCAACTCCGCGGGGTCGGCACAGATACGCAGTATTTT. This sequence encodes CASSQLRGVGTDTQYF. The full variable domain, rest sourced from reference TRBV14 and TRBJ2-3, is EAGVTQFPSHSVIEKGQTVTLRCDPISGHDNLYWYRRVMGKEIKFLLHFVKESKQDESGMPNNRFLAERTGGTYSTLKVQPAELEDSGVYFCASSQLRGVGTDTQYFGPGTRLTVL.

The chain recombines TRBV12-3 or TRBV12-4 with TRBJ2-1; 10 bases agree with TRBD2. V dropped 11 bases and J dropped 7; count of bases not matched to a gene: 8. The CDR3 length is 13 residues. CDR3 region: CAVRASGRNEQFF. The CDR3 DNA reads TGTGCCGTCAGGGCTAGCGGGAGAAATGAGCAGTTCTTC.

This clonotype turned up a few times. The CDR3 nucleotides read TGTGCCAGCAGGGGGGGAGGGGGTGAAGATACGCAGTATTTT. As protein: CASRGGGGEDTQYF. The chain has TRBV28 and TRBJ2-3; D perhaps matches TRBD2 (7 bases). The CDR3 runs to 14 residues. The germline V gene has CDR1 MDHEN and CDR2 SYDVKM. The V gene lost 6 bases and the J gene lost 5 bases, with 15 bases spanning the gap.

This clonotype occurred many times. This chain links TRBV20-1 with TRBJ2-3; the D call may be TRBD1 or TRBD2 (6 bases each). Trimming removed 7 bases at V and 2 bases at J, with 10 bases between. CDR3 length: 12 amino acids. Per germline, CDR1 DFQATT and CDR2 SNEGSKA (reference sequence). The CDR3 coding sequence is TGCAGTGTATCGGGGGCCACAGATACGCAGTATTTT. It is translated as CSVSGATDTQYF.

This clonotype was seen ten or more times. The chain combines TRBV9 with TRBJ2-2; D call uncertain. V was shortened by 0 bases and J by 1 base, with 7 bases between the two germline ends. This CDR3 region has 15 residues. Germline CDR1 reads SGDLS; CDR2 reads YYNGEE. The CDR3: CASSVGQENTGELFF. CDR3 sequence (DNA): TGTGCCAGCAGCGTAGGTCAGGAGAACACCGGGGAGCTGTTTTTT.

There are many counts of this clonotype. The rearrangement links TRBV24-1 to TRBJ1-2; tentatively, D is TRBD1 (6 bases). Per the germline V gene, CDR1 is KGHDR and CDR2 is SFDVKD. With 4 bases removed from V and 7 bases from J, the gap between germline ends came to 18 bases. The CDR3 contains 15 residues. CDR3 in amino acids: CATSDEQGPSVGYTF. The CDR3 DNA sequence: TGTGCCACCAGTGACGAACAGGGTCCAAGCGTTGGCTACACCTTC.

The rearrangement links TRBV12-3 or TRBV12-4 to TRBJ2-3; 8 bases fit TRBD2. Trimming at V came to 5 bases and at J to 2 bases, leaving 3 bases not matched to a gene. This CDR3 has 14 amino acids. CDR3 sequence: CASSTGGFTDTQYF. The CDR3 region has the DNA TGTGCCAGCAGTACGGGGGGGTTCACAGATACGCAGTATTTT.

Concerning this clonotype itself: The germline gene is not matched at one end of the junction; a read error may be the cause. The chain carries TRBV12-3 or TRBV12-4 and TRBJ2-3; a weak D match, TRBD2 (6 bases). The CDR3 is 15 amino acids. This chain's CDR3 is CASSLVEGSIDTQYF. The CDR3 region has the DNA TGTGCCAGCAGTTTGGTGGAGGGGAGCATAGATACGCAGTATTTT.

This clonotype turned up a few times. The chain employs TRBV30 and TRBJ2-7; no firm D call. The CDR3 is 12 residues long. Deletions cut 2 bases from V and 1 base from J, with 6 bases between. Germline V gene sequence: CDR1 GTSNPN, CDR2 SVGIG (reference sequence). The CDR3 is CAWSKESYEQYF. The DNA of the CDR3 is TGTGCCTGGAGTAAGGAGTCCTACGAGCAGTACTTC.

This clonotype was seen more than once but under ten times. The chain couples TRBV20-1 to TRBJ2-3; 7 bases are shared with TRBD2. V was pared by 2 bases and J by 5 bases, with 4 bases of the junction left unmatched. Germline V lookup: CDR1 DFQATT, CDR2 SNEGSKA (reference sequence). This CDR3 contains 13 residues. As DNA, the CDR3 is TGCAGTGCTAGACCGGGGGGTCTAGATACGCAGTATTTT. Protein: CSARPGGLDTQYF.

The chain uses TRBV4-2 and TRBJ2-1; 12 bases align to TRBD2. Trimming removed 0 bases from V and 9 bases from J; junction bases left unmatched: 3. Germline V gives CDR1 LGHNA, CDR2 YNFKEQ. The CDR3 runs to 15 residues. CDR3 loop: CASSQESSGRGEQFF. The DNA for the CDR3 is TGTGCCAGCAGCCAAGAGTCTAGCGGGAGGGGTGAGCAGTTCTTC.

This chain joins TRBV20-1 and TRBJ2-7; 7 bases are a match to TRBD1. Germline V gene data show CDR1 as DFQATT and CDR2 as SNEGSKA (reference sequence). V gave up 6 bases and J gave up 0 bases; unmatched junction bases: 11. The CDR3 runs 15 residues. CDR3 DNA sequence: TGCAGTGCCACGGCGATAACAGGGGCCTCCTACGAGCAGTACTTC. Its protein product is CSATAITGASYEQYF.

The chain employs TRBV7-2 and TRBJ2-1; tentatively, D is TRBD2 (5 bases). Germline V gene sequence: CDR1 SGHTA, CDR2 FQGNSA. Deletions cut 5 bases from V and 8 bases from J, with 16 bases between. The CDR3 has 14 amino acids. In nucleotides, the CDR3 is TGTGCCAGCAGCCCAGAGGGCCCCGGCTATGAGCAGTTCTTC. It codes for CASSPEGPGYEQFF.

The V and J genes are TRBV14 and TRBJ2-5; D is unresolved. The CDR3 covers 15 residues. The germline gives CDR1 SGHDN, CDR2 FVKESK. V gave up 1 base and J gave up 4 bases, with 13 bases separating them. Here the CDR3 DNA reads TGTGCCAGCAGCCAAGGAGGCAGCTTCGGAGAGACCCAGTACTTC. As protein: CASSQGGSFGETQYF. The variable domain in full, completed from reference TRBV14 and TRBJ2-5, reads EAGVTQFPSHSVIEKGQTVTLRCDPISGHDNLYWYRRVMGKEIKFLLHFVKESKQDESGMPNNRFLAERTGGTYSTLKVQPAELEDSGVYFCASSQGGSFGETQYFGPGTRLLVL.

This clonotype occurred a few times. The chain joins TRBV21-1 to TRBJ2-3; the table's D gene call, TRBD1, was not cross checked with the DNA. TRBV21-1 constitutes a pseudogene. CDR3 length: 13 residues. CDR3 in amino acids: CASRACGVPPQYF. DNA for the CDR3: TGTGCCAGCAGGGCGTGTGGGGTTCCCCCCCAGTATTTT.

This clonotype was seen a few times. This sequence joins TRBV4-3 and TRBJ2-2; D is perhaps TRBD1 or TRBD2 (5 bases each). CDR1 and CDR2 from the germline V gene are LGHNA and YSLEER. The V end lost 0 bases, the J end lost 6 bases, and 8 bases lay between the germline ends. The CDR3 loop spans 14 amino acids. CDR3 coding DNA: TGCGCCAGCAGCCAAGACGGGGCCGCCGGGGAGCTGTTTTTT. This translates into CASSQDGAAGELFF.

This clonotype was seen a few times. The chain joins TRBV18 to TRBJ2-2, with D perhaps TRBD1 (6 bases). Germline CDR1 is KGHSH and CDR2 is LQKENI. The CDR3 runs 20 residues. The V end was cut by 0 bases, the J end by 2 bases, with 22 bases between. The CDR3: CASSPPTHGQPKDNTGELFF. DNA for the CDR3: TGTGCCAGCTCACCACCGACTCACGGACAGCCAAAAGATAACACCGGGGAGCTGTTTTTT.

This clonotype was detected ten times or more. The rearrangement uses TRBV12-3 or TRBV12-4 and TRBJ2-3; D not certain. The CDR3 consists of 14 residues. Trimming removed 6 bases at V and 0 bases at J, with 10 bases between. The CDR3 here is CASSSHGSTDTQYF. CDR3 coding DNA: TGTGCCAGCAGCTCCCACGGTAGCACAGATACGCAGTATTTT.

The chain has TRBV12-3 or TRBV12-4 and TRBJ2-1; D is ambiguous. The length of the CDR3 is 13 residues. Trimming shortened V by 6 bases and J by 5 bases, and 11 bases separated the two germline ends. The CDR3 DNA is TGTGCCAGCAGGGTCGGTCCAAACAATGAGCAGTTCTTC. This sequence encodes CASRVGPNNEQFF.